A selection of T cell receptor beta chains follows, all from one sample in a study of siplizumab effects on memory and regulatory T cells. Repertoires were generated with immunoSEQ multiplex PCR, while TCRdb's copy carries only in-frame clones and drops some. The table has some 99,000 clones, about 90% seen once. Sequencing was carried out using Tregs sorted from blood. The source is a human donor in good health. CDR3s include the opening cysteine and the closing phenylalanine or tryptophan. The D gene is left open where the match is weak. Only part of the rows carry a size: once, few, many, or a class if the clone is expanded.

D,size,V,J,DNA,CDR3
TRBD1,-,TRBV6-5,TRBJ1-2,TGTGCCAGCGTAGAAAAGGGGGCGCGCGGCTACACCTTC,CASVEKGARGYTF
-,-,TRBV6-5,TRBJ2-1,TGTGCCAGCGGCGAGCGGGTTGATAGGAATGAGCAGTTCTTC,CASGERVDRNEQFF
TRBD1,-,TRBV6-4,TRBJ2-3,TGTGCCAGCAGTAGACAGGGCTTCACAGATACGCAGTATTTT,CASSRQGFTDTQYF
-,-,TRBV2,TRBJ2-6,TGTGCCAGCAGTGCAGCCTCTGGGGCCAACGTCCTGACTTTC,CASSAASGANVLTF
-,-,TRBV6-1,TRBJ2-1,TGTGCCAGCAGTGTGACGTGGGTCCAGGCGAATGAGCAGTTCTTC,CASSVTWVQANEQFF
TRBD2,-,TRBV25-1,TRBJ2-1,TGTGCCAGCAGACCCATGGACGGGGGAGGGCGCGATGAGCAGTTCTTC,CASRPMDGGGRDEQFF
TRBD1,-,TRBV2,TRBJ1-5,TGTGCCAGCAGTGAGATCCCAGGGGGCAGAAATCAGCCCCAGCATTTT,CASSEIPGGRNQPQHF
TRBD2,-,TRBV6-5,TRBJ2-5,TGTGCCAGCAGTTACTTTAGCGGGAAAGAGACCCAGTACTTC,CASSYFSGKETQYF
-,-,TRBV7-9,TRBJ2-1,TGTGCCAGCAGCTTACGGGATAGGGCGGTGAAGCAGTTCTTC,CASSLRDRAVKQFF
-,-,TRBV7-9,TRBJ2-7,TGTGCCAGCAGCGTTCAGGGGCCCGAGCAGTACTTC,CASSVQGPEQYF
TRBD2,few,TRBV5-1,TRBJ2-7,TGCGCCAGCAGCTTGGGACTAGCGGGTGAGCAGTACTTC,CASSLGLAGEQYF
-,-,TRBV6-6,TRBJ1-2,TGTGCCAGCAGCCAAACGGGTCTTGCCAGCGGCTACACCTTC,CASSQTGLASGYTF
-,once,TRBV20-1,TRBJ2-7,TGCAGTGCTAGTGTGTCCGACGAGCAGTACTTC,CSASVSDEQYF
-,-,TRBV19,TRBJ2-6,TGTGCCAGTAGTTCCGCCCCCGGAGCTTCTGGGGCCAACGTCCTGACTTTC,CASSSAPGASGANVLTF
-,-,TRBV5-4,TRBJ2-3,TGTGCCAGCAGCTTAGGAGATACGCAGTATTTT,CASSLGDTQYF
-,-,TRBV7-8,TRBJ1-5,TGTGCCAGCAGCCTTACAGGGCTCAATCAGCCCCAGCATTTT,CASSLTGLNQPQHF
TRBD1,-,TRBV19,TRBJ1-6,TGTGCCAGTAGTATCGACAGGGGTTATTCACCCCTCCACTTT,CASSIDRGYSPLHF
TRBD2,-,TRBV4-1,TRBJ2-1,TGCGCCAGCAGCCAGAGCCTAGCGGGGTCCTACAATGAGCAGTTCTTC,CASSQSLAGSYNEQFF
TRBD1,-,TRBV19,TRBJ1-6,TGTGCCAGTGAGGACAGGGTTAATTCACCCCTCCACTTT,CASEDRVNSPLHF
-,-,TRBV7-9,TRBJ1-5,TGTGCCAGCAGCTTGGACAGAGCAAATCAGCCCCAGCATTTT,CASSLDRANQPQHF
-,few,TRBV5-1,TRBJ1-1,TGCGCCAGCGGGGCAGGGCCTCTCGCAGCTTTCTTT,CASGAGPLAAFF
TRBD2,-,TRBV5-4,TRBJ2-5,TGTGCCAGCAGCTTCACGGGGGGGCGTTTGGAGACCCAGTACTTC,CASSFTGGRLETQYF
TRBD2,-,TRBV11-1,TRBJ2-7,TGTGCCAGCAGCTTGGCGGGGGGCACCTACGAGCAGTACTTC,CASSLAGGTYEQYF
TRBD2,-,TRBV2,TRBJ2-3,TGTGCCAGCAGTGAACGGCGGGGGTTCTTTCGCACAGATACGCAGTATTTT,CASSERRGFFRTDTQYF
-,once,TRBV2,TRBJ2-5,TGTGCCAGCATTCAGGACAGCCAAGAGACCCAGTACTTC,CASIQDSQETQYF
TRBD1,-,TRBV6-5,TRBJ1-6,TGTGCCAGCAGACCGGACAGGGGTAATTCACCCCTCCACTTT,CASRPDRGNSPLHF
-,-,TRBV21-1,TRBJ1-2,TGTGCCAGCAGCGACGAAGGGGGCCCTAACTATGGCTACACCTTC,CASSDEGGPNYGYTF
-,-,TRBV20-1,TRBJ1-4,TGCAGTGCTCTAGTCGAAAAACTGTTTTTT,CSALVEKLFF
-,-,TRBV6-1,TRBJ1-5,TGTGCCAGCAGTGAAACTCTCCGTCGGAAGCATTTT,CASSETLRRKHF
-,-,TRBV19,TRBJ1-6,TGTGCCAGTAGTATAGATCGGAAGGGGAGCTCCTATAATTCACCCCTCCACTTT,CASSIDRKGSSYNSPLHF
-,-,TRBV6-5,TRBJ2-2,TGTGCCAGCAGAAAGGAATTCGGGGAGCTGTTTTTT,CASRKEFGELFF
TRBD2,-,TRBV6-6,TRBJ2-5,TGTGCCACCGGACCGACTAGCGGAGAGACCCAGTACTTC,CATGPTSGETQYF
-,-,TRBV6-6,TRBJ1-3,TGTGCCAGCAGTTACGGTTCAGGGGACTCTGGAAACACCATATATTTT,CASSYGSGDSGNTIYF
TRBD2,-,TRBV7-3,TRBJ2-1,TGTGCCAGCAGCTTGGGACTAGCGGGAGGTGAGCAGTTCTTC,CASSLGLAGGEQFF
-,-,TRBV9,TRBJ1-1,TGTGCCAGCAGCGTTAAACCGGACACTGAAGCTTTCTTT,CASSVKPDTEAFF
-,-,TRBV12-1,TRBJ2-7,TGTGCCAGCAGCTTTTGCAGGGGGACCTACGAGCAGTACTTC,CASSFCRGTYEQYF